This is a list of T cell receptor beta chains from one sample in a study of cytomegalovirus exposure and HLA in healthy donors. The table came from immunoSEQ multiplex PCR; TCRdb's copy has only in-frame clones and leaves some out. The sample lists about 120,000 clones; over 75% were seen once. The sequencing sample was made of PBMCs. Receptor source: a young man in good health and CMV-seropositive. Both conserved end residues are part of each CDR3. The order of the fields is J gene, D gene, V gene, clone size, CDR3 DNA, CDR3 protein. A D gene is named only where the DNA matches it firmly. Size tells how often a clone was seen (once, few, many) or the class of an expanded clone, and some rows leave it out.

j_gene: TRBJ2-2
d_gene: -
v_gene: TRBV4-3
abundance: -
CDR3nt: TGCGCCAGCAGCTGGACCGTGGAGGGGACCGGGGAGCTGTTTTTT
CDR3aa: CASSWTVEGTGELFF

j_gene: TRBJ1-2
d_gene: -
v_gene: TRBV27
abundance: few
CDR3nt: TGTGCCAGCAGTTTCATACAGGGCTATGGCTACACCTTC
CDR3aa: CASSFIQGYGYTF

j_gene: TRBJ1-2
d_gene: -
v_gene: TRBV15
abundance: once
CDR3nt: TGTGCCACCAGCAGAGATGGACTCCGTGGCTACACCTTC
CDR3aa: CATSRDGLRGYTF

j_gene: TRBJ2-1
d_gene: -
v_gene: TRBV4-1
abundance: -
CDR3nt: TGCGCCAGCAGCCAAGTTCTAGCGAGCGATGAGCAGTTCTTC
CDR3aa: CASSQVLASDEQFF

j_gene: TRBJ2-3
d_gene: TRBD2
v_gene: TRBV6-5
abundance: once
CDR3nt: TGTGCCAGCAGTTACTCTGGGACTAGCGGCACAGATACGCAGTATTTT
CDR3aa: CASSYSGTSGTDTQYF

j_gene: TRBJ1-5
d_gene: -
v_gene: TRBV6-1
abundance: few
CDR3nt: TGTGCCAGCCGGGAATCGGGCAATCAGCCCCAGCATTTT
CDR3aa: CASRESGNQPQHF

j_gene: TRBJ2-5
d_gene: -
v_gene: TRBV7-9
abundance: -
CDR3nt: TGTGCCAGCAGCTTAGGGGGCGGAAACCGTTACCAAGAGACCCAGTACTTC
CDR3aa: CASSLGGGNRYQETQYF

j_gene: TRBJ1-1
d_gene: TRBD1
v_gene: TRBV6-5
abundance: -
CDR3nt: TGTGCCAGCAGTTACGGGACAGGGGCTAACACTGAAGCTTTCTTT
CDR3aa: CASSYGTGANTEAFF

j_gene: TRBJ1-1
d_gene: -
v_gene: TRBV27
abundance: -
CDR3nt: TGTGCCAGCAGTTTGAGGGCGGGGCCCTTAAACACTGAAGCTTTCTTT
CDR3aa: CASSLRAGPLNTEAFF

j_gene: TRBJ1-1
d_gene: -
v_gene: TRBV29-1
abundance: few
CDR3nt: TGCAGCTCCCGAGGGGGGAACACTGAAGCTTTCTTT
CDR3aa: CSSRGGNTEAFF

j_gene: TRBJ1-1
d_gene: -
v_gene: TRBV4-3
abundance: -
CDR3nt: TGCGCCAGCAGCCAAGCAGACAGAAACACTGAAGCTTTCTTT
CDR3aa: CASSQADRNTEAFF

j_gene: TRBJ2-2
d_gene: -
v_gene: TRBV11-2
abundance: -
CDR3nt: TGTGCCAGCAGCCCTCCCGGAGGCAGGAGGACCGGGGAGCTGTTTTTT
CDR3aa: CASSPPGGRRTGELFF

j_gene: TRBJ2-5
d_gene: TRBD2
v_gene: TRBV19
abundance: -
CDR3nt: TGTGCCAGTAGTATCAGGGCGGTAGCGGGTCAAGAGACCCAGTACTTC
CDR3aa: CASSIRAVAGQETQYF

j_gene: TRBJ2-7
d_gene: -
v_gene: TRBV6-6
abundance: -
CDR3nt: TGTGCCAGCAGTTACGTGGTGGGGCCGCGCGGCGAGCAGTACTTC
CDR3aa: CASSYVVGPRGEQYF

j_gene: TRBJ2-1
d_gene: -
v_gene: TRBV7-2
abundance: -
CDR3nt: TGTGCCAGCAGCTCAAGGAGGGCCGTAGCCAATGAGCAGTTCTTC
CDR3aa: CASSSRRAVANEQFF

j_gene: TRBJ2-7
d_gene: -
v_gene: TRBV30
abundance: -
CDR3nt: TGTGCCTGGAGTTTCCCGGGGGTGTACGAGCAGTACTTC
CDR3aa: CAWSFPGVYEQYF

j_gene: TRBJ2-3
d_gene: -
v_gene: TRBV4-2
abundance: -
CDR3nt: TGTGCCAGCAGCCAAGATCGAGGGCCTGGAAGTAGAGATACGCAGTATTTT
CDR3aa: CASSQDRGPGSRDTQYF

j_gene: TRBJ1-1
d_gene: -
v_gene: TRBV5-4
abundance: -
CDR3nt: TGTGCCAGCAGCTTGGGGGCCGCTGAAGCTTTCTTT
CDR3aa: CASSLGAAEAFF

j_gene: TRBJ1-2
d_gene: -
v_gene: TRBV18
abundance: -
CDR3nt: TGTGCCAGCTCACTAGACCAGACGGGGGATGGCTACACCTTC
CDR3aa: CASSLDQTGDGYTF

j_gene: TRBJ1-5
d_gene: -
v_gene: TRBV10-3
abundance: -
CDR3nt: TGTGCCATCAGTGAGAGGGGAGGTCAGCCCCAGCATTTT
CDR3aa: CAISERGGQPQHF

j_gene: TRBJ2-1
d_gene: -
v_gene: TRBV4-1
abundance: -
CDR3nt: TGCGCCAGCAGCCCCTACTCCGAGCGCGAGCAGTTCTTC
CDR3aa: CASSPYSEREQFF

j_gene: TRBJ2-7
d_gene: TRBD1
v_gene: TRBV10-1
abundance: -
CDR3nt: TGCGCCAGCAGTGAGTTAGGGACAGGGGGGCGCGAGCAGTACTTC
CDR3aa: CASSELGTGGREQYF

j_gene: TRBJ1-1
d_gene: -
v_gene: TRBV2
abundance: many
CDR3nt: TGTGCCAGCAGTGAAGCTGCTTTTACAGGGAGGGTTGAAGCTTTCTTT
CDR3aa: CASSEAAFTGRVEAFF

j_gene: TRBJ2-3
d_gene: -
v_gene: TRBV7-9
abundance: -
CDR3nt: TGTGCCAGCAGCTCCCCGAGGGGGAAAGCGGATACGCAGTATTTT
CDR3aa: CASSSPRGKADTQYF

j_gene: TRBJ2-1
d_gene: TRBD2
v_gene: TRBV10-2
abundance: few
CDR3nt: TGCGCCAGCAGTGAGTCAGGCGGGAGCTCCTACAATGAGCAGTTCTTC
CDR3aa: CASSESGGSSYNEQFF

j_gene: TRBJ1-4
d_gene: -
v_gene: TRBV30
abundance: -
CDR3nt: TGTGCCTGGGGAACGGGGTGGGGAGGTGAAAAACTGTTTTTT
CDR3aa: CAWGTGWGGEKLFF

j_gene: TRBJ1-2
d_gene: TRBD1
v_gene: TRBV11-2
abundance: -
CDR3nt: TGTGCCAGCAGCTTAGCCCCCCAGACAGGGTCGAATGGCTACACCTTC
CDR3aa: CASSLAPQTGSNGYTF

j_gene: TRBJ1-4
d_gene: TRBD1
v_gene: TRBV7-9
abundance: -
CDR3nt: TGTGCCAGCGACAGGGGGGGTGAAAAACTGTTTTTT
CDR3aa: CASDRGGEKLFF

j_gene: TRBJ2-1
d_gene: TRBD2
v_gene: TRBV7-6
abundance: -
CDR3nt: TGTGCCAGCAGCCCAGGAGGGCTAGCGGGAGCCTCGAGGGGTGTCTTC
CDR3aa: CASSPGGLAGASRGVF

j_gene: TRBJ2-1
d_gene: TRBD2
v_gene: TRBV19
abundance: -
CDR3nt: TGTGCCAGTAGTCCGGGGGGGACCTACAATGAGCAGTTCTTC
CDR3aa: CASSPGGTYNEQFF

j_gene: TRBJ2-7
d_gene: -
v_gene: TRBV5-6
abundance: -
CDR3nt: TGTGCCAGCAGCTTAACGGTAACCTACGAGCAGTACTTC
CDR3aa: CASSLTVTYEQYF

j_gene: TRBJ2-1
d_gene: -
v_gene: TRBV5-6
abundance: -
CDR3nt: TGTGCCAGCAGCTTGCTAGCAGATTACAATGAGCAGTTCTTC
CDR3aa: CASSLLADYNEQFF

j_gene: TRBJ1-6
d_gene: -
v_gene: TRBV4-3
abundance: -
CDR3nt: TGCGCCAGCAGCCAGGGGCCAGGGAACTCACCCCTCCACTTT
CDR3aa: CASSQGPGNSPLHF

j_gene: TRBJ1-3
d_gene: -
v_gene: TRBV7-2
abundance: few
CDR3nt: TGTGCCAGCAGCCCGCAGACAAGGTATAGCTCTGGAAACACCATATATTTT
CDR3aa: CASSPQTRYSSGNTIYF

j_gene: TRBJ2-6
d_gene: -
v_gene: TRBV6-1
abundance: -
CDR3nt: TGTGCCAGCAGTGACCACTCTGGGGCCAACGTCCTGACTTTC
CDR3aa: CASSDHSGANVLTF

j_gene: TRBJ2-7
d_gene: -
v_gene: TRBV4-1
abundance: -
CDR3nt: TGCGCCAGCAGCCCATTTGGGCGGGGTGACGAGCAGTACTTC
CDR3aa: CASSPFGRGDEQYF

j_gene: TRBJ1-4
d_gene: TRBD1
v_gene: TRBV4-3
abundance: -
CDR3nt: TGCGCCAGCAGGCTTACAGGGGGCGTACAGGAAAAACTGTTTTTT
CDR3aa: CASRLTGGVQEKLFF

j_gene: TRBJ1-1
d_gene: TRBD1
v_gene: TRBV11-3
abundance: once
CDR3nt: TGTGCCAGCAGCCCTGATGGTGGACAGGGGAAAGCTTTCTTT
CDR3aa: CASSPDGGQGKAFF

j_gene: TRBJ1-5
d_gene: TRBD1
v_gene: TRBV6-5
abundance: -
CDR3nt: TGTGCCAGCAGTCGACAGGGGTACAATCAGCCCCAGCATTTT
CDR3aa: CASSRQGYNQPQHF

j_gene: TRBJ1-1
d_gene: -
v_gene: TRBV6-6
abundance: once
CDR3nt: TGTGCCAGCAGCCTACCCCGGGACACCAAAAGGGCTTTCTTT
CDR3aa: CASSLPRDTKRAFF

j_gene: TRBJ1-2
d_gene: TRBD1
v_gene: TRBV30
abundance: -
CDR3nt: TGTGCCTGGAGTGTATACTCGGGCAGGGGGCGTGGTGGCTACACCTTC
CDR3aa: CAWSVYSGRGRGGYTF

j_gene: TRBJ2-3
d_gene: -
v_gene: TRBV11-3
abundance: -
CDR3nt: TGTGCCAGCAGCTTACGGACGAGCGGGAGCACAGATACGCAGTATTTT
CDR3aa: CASSLRTSGSTDTQYF

j_gene: TRBJ1-1
d_gene: -
v_gene: TRBV19
abundance: few
CDR3nt: TGTGCCAGTAGTGACAGGAACACTGAAGCTTTCTTT
CDR3aa: CASSDRNTEAFF

j_gene: TRBJ2-5
d_gene: -
v_gene: TRBV21-1
abundance: once
CDR3nt: TGTGCCAGCAGCAATCTGTCCGGAACAGATCGGGAGACCCAGTACTTC
CDR3aa: CASSNLSGTDRETQYF

j_gene: TRBJ2-7
d_gene: -
v_gene: TRBV10-1
abundance: -
CDR3nt: TGCGCCAGCAGTGAGAATCGGGATTTGAGCGAGCAGTACTTC
CDR3aa: CASSENRDLSEQYF